The sequence of this T cell receptor (beta chain) was determined in a study of blood T cell repertoires in COVID-19. The method was immunoSEQ multiplex PCR; TCRdb's version includes in-frame clones alone and lacks a portion of them. The repertoire includes about 230,000 clones, around four fifths of them detected once, and approximately 2.6% sits in the top ten. Between the trimmed V and J ends, which lost 4 bases and 3 bases, there was a span of 12 bases. In germline, CDR1 is LGHDT, CDR2 YNNKEL (reference sequence). The CDR3 sequence is 15 residues long. V and J are TRBV3-1 (or the pseudogene TRBV3-2) and TRBJ1-4; the D is unclear. The sample consisted of peripheral blood. The sequence was obtained from a woman in her 70s with active or convalescent COVID-19. As DNA, the CDR3 is TGTGCCAGCAGCCCTCGCGCCGGGGCTAATGAAAAACTGTTTTTT. Its protein product is CASSPRAGANEKLFF.